Listed below are T cell receptor beta chains from one sample, sequenced in a study of siplizumab effects on memory and regulatory T cells. TCRdb's copy holds only in-frame clones and misses some; the assay was immunoSEQ multiplex PCR. The table includes approximately 50,000 clones, nearly 95% detected once. Sequenced material: CD8+ T cells sorted from blood. These receptors were taken from a human donor in good health. Each CDR3 is given without its conserved first and last residue.

cdr3_length: 16; j_call: TRBJ2-3; v_call: TRBV5-5; cdr3_aa: ASSWKQNFGGSTDTQY
cdr3_length: 11; j_call: TRBJ2-7; v_call: TRBV27; cdr3_aa: ASSLGRLGEQY
cdr3_length: 11; j_call: TRBJ2-3; v_call: TRBV19; cdr3_aa: ASSIDLTDTQY
cdr3_length: 10; j_call: TRBJ1-2; v_call: TRBV14; cdr3_aa: TSSPAGTPRT
cdr3_length: 8; j_call: TRBJ1-6; v_call: TRBV28; cdr3_aa: ACGNSPLH
cdr3_length: 9; j_call: TRBJ2-7; v_call: TRBV5-6; cdr3_aa: ASSLGGEQY
cdr3_length: 13; j_call: TRBJ2-1; v_call: TRBV28; cdr3_aa: ASSFMVSSYNEQF
cdr3_length: 11; j_call: TRBJ2-1; v_call: TRBV7-6; cdr3_aa: ASSGGLADEQF
cdr3_length: 12; j_call: TRBJ2-1; v_call: TRBV4-1; cdr3_aa: ASSQVGLEYEQF
cdr3_length: 12; j_call: TRBJ1-1; v_call: TRBV4-1; cdr3_aa: ASSPPGQNTEAF
cdr3_length: 13; j_call: TRBJ1-5; v_call: TRBV6-1; cdr3_aa: ASSEVGDRFQPQH
cdr3_length: 13; j_call: TRBJ2-2; v_call: TRBV19; cdr3_aa: ASSIESGRPGELF
cdr3_length: 12; j_call: TRBJ2-7; v_call: TRBV10-3; cdr3_aa: AISESVDRDEQY
cdr3_length: 11; j_call: TRBJ1-1; v_call: TRBV7-9; cdr3_aa: ATPRDGDTEAF
cdr3_length: 14; j_call: TRBJ2-3; v_call: TRBV15; cdr3_aa: ATSRETSGKLNTQY
cdr3_length: 10; j_call: TRBJ2-7; v_call: TRBV29-1; cdr3_aa: SVRSDDYEQY
cdr3_length: 13; j_call: TRBJ1-3; v_call: TRBV6-6; cdr3_aa: ASRAGLYSGNTIY
cdr3_length: 13; j_call: TRBJ2-1; v_call: TRBV6-1; cdr3_aa: ASSQGSSSYNEQF
cdr3_length: 12; j_call: TRBJ1-2; v_call: TRBV11-2; cdr3_aa: ASSLGARGYGYT
cdr3_length: 13; j_call: TRBJ2-7; v_call: TRBV4-1; cdr3_aa: ASSLQGTTYYEQY